The 11 T cell receptor beta chains below all came from one sample that was sequenced in a study of CD8 T cells in Susac syndrome. An amount of RNA that ranged from roughly 0.45 to 1 ug was reverse transcribed with random hexamers. Using its own MiXCR run on the immunoSEQ multiplex PCR reads, TCRdb lists one record per CDR3 protein. This sample carries some 110,000 distinct CDR3 sequences, more than 85% of them seen once, and the ten largest clones take 0.093%. The sequencing sample was made of CD4+ T cells from PBMCs. The receptors here all came from a human donor with multiple sclerosis.

The rearrangement links TRBV6-5 to TRBJ1-2, with D perhaps TRBD1 (5 bases). V gave up 4 bases and J gave up 0 bases, with 12 bases separating them. The CDR3 is made up of 15 amino acids. CDR1 and CDR2 (germline): MNHEY, SVGAGI. CDR3 region: CASSSPTASNYGYTF. DNA of the CDR3: TGTGCCAGCAGTTCACCGACAGCCTCTAACTATGGCTACACCTTC.

V usage is TRBV5-1 and J usage is TRBJ2-1, with D possibly matching TRBD1 (6 bases). The CDR3 is 14 residues long. V was cut by 7 bases and J by 5 bases, with 16 bases left in between. Germline V gene data show CDR1 as SGHRS and CDR2 as YFSETQ. In nucleotides, the CDR3 is TGCGCCAGCTCTACGCTGGGGGCGGACAATGAGCAGTTCTTC. Residues: CASSTLGADNEQFF.

This clonotype appeared a single time. This chain links TRBV30 with TRBJ1-4, with a weak D call TRBD1 (5 bases). Germline values: CDR1 GTSNPN, CDR2 SVGIG (reference sequence). The CDR3 is 14 amino acids. Trimming shortened V by 0 bases and J by 5 bases, and 10 bases separated the two germline ends. The CDR3 nucleotides are TGTGCCTGGAGTGTACCAGGGTACAATGAAAAACTGTTTTTT. It yields the protein CAWSVPGYNEKLFF.

The J gene is TRBJ1-5, the V gene TRBV29-1; the D gene is possibly TRBD1 (5 bases). The CDR3 totals 15 residues. V gave up 7 bases and J gave up 4 bases, with 20 bases separating them. The V gene's germline CDR1 is SQVTM and CDR2 ANQGSEA. The CDR3 region is CSASVAGTANQPQHF. CDR3 DNA: TGCAGCGCCTCAGTGGCGGGGACGGCGAATCAGCCCCAGCATTTT.

This CDR3 reads CASSLVASGYTF. The CDR3 DNA is TGTGCCAGCAGCTTAGTCGCTTCGGGCTACACCTTC. The chain is built from TRBV7-2 and TRBJ1-2; D is unresolved. V lost 1 base to trimming and J lost 8 bases, with 8 bases between them. This CDR3 spans 12 amino acids. CDR1 and CDR2 from the germline V gene are SGHTA and FQGNSA.

The V and J genes are TRBV5-1 and TRBJ1-2, with D unclear. Germline assignment: CDR1 SGHRS and CDR2 YFSETQ. The CDR3 runs to 15 residues. V was cut by 1 base and J by 3 bases, with 13 bases left in between. The CDR3 sequence is CASSLFVTGHYGYTF. The CDR3 DNA follows: TGCGCCAGCAGCTTGTTTGTCACCGGGCACTATGGCTACACCTTC.

The CDR3 nucleotides read TGCGCCAGCAGCTTGGAGGGGACACACTATGGCTACACCTTC. This encodes CASSLEGTHYGYTF. V usage is TRBV5-1 and J usage is TRBJ1-2; perhaps TRBD1 as D (6 bases). V shed 0 bases and J shed 3 bases, with 9 bases lying between them. The germline V gene has CDR1 SGHRS and CDR2 YFSETQ. The CDR3 spans 14 residues.

This clonotype appeared once. V is TRBV12-3 or TRBV12-4 and J is TRBJ2-7, with 9 bases lining up with TRBD1. After removal of 5 bases from V and 1 base from J, the junction contained 12 bases not matched to a gene. The CDR3 extends over 17 amino acids. In DNA form, the CDR3 reads TGTGCCAGCAGTGAAGAGAGGCAGGACAGGGGATCCTACGAGCAGTACTTC. As protein: CASSEERQDRGSYEQYF.

This chain links TRBV2 with TRBJ2-3, with unresolved D. Trimming stripped 6 bases from V and 6 bases from J, with 7 bases between. Germline CDR1 and CDR2: SNHLY and FYNNEI. This CDR3 has 11 amino acids. The CDR3, as DNA: TGTGCCAGCAGCATATCGGATACGCAGTATTTT. This sequence encodes CASSISDTQYF.

The V call is TRBV6-6, the J call TRBJ1-5, with a weak D call TRBD1 (5 bases). Germline V gene lookup returns CDR1 MNHNY and CDR2 SVGAGI (reference sequence). V was pared by 5 bases and J by 3 bases, with 14 bases between. The CDR3 is 15 amino acids. CDR3: CASSPAGLHNQPQHF. The DNA of the CDR3 is TGTGCCAGCAGTCCCGCGGGACTCCACAATCAGCCCCAGCATTTT.

V gene TRBV18 combines with J gene TRBJ2-5; D might be TRBD1 (6 bases). Deletions cut 6 bases from V and 2 bases from J, with 7 bases between. Germline V gene lookup returns CDR1 KGHSH and CDR2 LQKENI. The CDR3 loop spans 12 amino acids. CDR3 region: CASSGQQETQYF. CDR3 in DNA: TGTGCCAGCTCCGGACAGCAAGAGACCCAGTACTTC.